This TCR beta chain derives from a study of T cell responses to AZD1222 COVID-19 vaccine. Notes on the study in general: Spike-specific TCR breadth and depth were elevated following two AZD1222 doses. The donors showed a predominance of white British ancestry and of females, with possible underestimation of clonal diversity. After the peak T cell response, and only then, were repertoires sampled.

This clone was seen more than once but under ten times. What it binds is not known. The assay was immunoSEQ multiplex PCR, and TCRdb's table has in-frame clones only and misses some. Of 140,000 or so clones listed, 85% to 90% are singletons. Samples with a second dose at about 4 or about 12 weeks were pooled together. V lost 7 bases to trimming and J lost 5 bases, with 6 bases between them. This CDR3 is built from 10 residues. The origin of this receptor is an adult who received the AZD1222 COVID-19 vaccine. The chain combines TRBV23-1 with TRBJ2-7, with D unresolved. TRBV23-1 counts as an open reading frame of uncertain function. Material: peripheral blood, obtained 28 days after the second AZD1222 dose. CDR3 residues: CASKGHEQYF. CDR3 in DNA: TGCGCCAGCAAAGGGCACGAGCAGTACTTC.